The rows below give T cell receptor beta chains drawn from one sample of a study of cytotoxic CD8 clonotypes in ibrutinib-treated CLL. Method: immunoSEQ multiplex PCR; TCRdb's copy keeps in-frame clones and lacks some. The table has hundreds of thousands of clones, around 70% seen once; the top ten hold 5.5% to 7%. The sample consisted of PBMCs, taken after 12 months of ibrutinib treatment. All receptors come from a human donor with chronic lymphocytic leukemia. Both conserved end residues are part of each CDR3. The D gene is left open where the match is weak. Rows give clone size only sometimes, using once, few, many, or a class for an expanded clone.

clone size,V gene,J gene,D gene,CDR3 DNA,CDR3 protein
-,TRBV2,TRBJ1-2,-,TGTGCCAGCAGTGAAACCCAGGGCTCCGGCTATGGCTACACCTTC,CASSETQGSGYGYTF
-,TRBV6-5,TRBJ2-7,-,TGTGCCAGCAGTTGGGGACTCCTCCACTACGAGCAGTACTTC,CASSWGLLHYEQYF
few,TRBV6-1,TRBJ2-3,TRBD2,TGTGCCACTGGGACTAGCGGGAGGTTGAATACGCAGTATTTT,CATGTSGRLNTQYF
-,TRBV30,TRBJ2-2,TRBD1,TGTGCCTGGAGTGTGACAGGGTACGAGGTAAACACCGGGGAGCTGTTTTTT,CAWSVTGYEVNTGELFF
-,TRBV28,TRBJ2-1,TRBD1,TGTGCCAGCAGCCCAACTACCGGGACAGGGTCCAATGAGCAGTTCTTC,CASSPTTGTGSNEQFF
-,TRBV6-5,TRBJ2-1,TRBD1,TGTGCCAGCAAGTCAGGACAGGGTCCCAATGAGCAGTTCTTC,CASKSGQGPNEQFF
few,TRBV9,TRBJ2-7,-,TGTGCCAGCAGCCTGGGAACTCTAGACGGCTCCTACGAGCAGTACTTC,CASSLGTLDGSYEQYF
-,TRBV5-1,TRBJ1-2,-,TGCGCCAGCAGCGTGGACGGGCGGATCGGCTACACCTTC,CASSVDGRIGYTF
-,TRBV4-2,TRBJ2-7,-,TGTGCCAGCAGCCAAGGAAGGGACTCTTGGAGCTCTCTCTCCAAGCAGTACTTC,CASSQGRDSWSSLSKQYF
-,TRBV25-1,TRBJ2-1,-,TGTGCCAGCAGTGCCTACCAGGGGTCAGGGTCCTACAATGAGCAGTTCTTC,CASSAYQGSGSYNEQFF
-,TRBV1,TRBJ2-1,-,TGCACCAGCAGGACTAGCGGGGGGTACAATGAGCAGTTCTTC,CTSRTSGGYNEQFF
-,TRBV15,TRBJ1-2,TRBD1,TGTGCCACCAGCAGAGTAGTGGGGACAGGGGGGTTTGGCTACACCTTC,CATSRVVGTGGFGYTF
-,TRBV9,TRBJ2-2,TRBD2,TGTGCCAGCAGCGTAGGAGGACTAGCAGGGACCGGGGAGCTGTTTTTT,CASSVGGLAGTGELFF
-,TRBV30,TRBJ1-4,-,TGTGCCTGGAGTCAGACCCAAGAGGGAGAAAAACTGTTTTTT,CAWSQTQEGEKLFF
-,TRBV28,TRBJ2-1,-,TGTGCCAGCAGTTTACCTGGGGGCGGTTACAATGAGCAGTTCTTC,CASSLPGGGYNEQFF
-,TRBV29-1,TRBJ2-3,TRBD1,TGCAGCGTTCTCCGGGACAGGGTCACAGATACGCAGTATTTT,CSVLRDRVTDTQYF
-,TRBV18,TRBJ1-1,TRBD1,TGTGCCAGCTCCCATCATACAGGGGGTGATACTGAAGCTTTCTTT,CASSHHTGGDTEAFF
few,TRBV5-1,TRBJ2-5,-,TGCGCCAGCAGCTCCGCTACAGGGTGGGGAGAGACCCAGTACTTC,CASSSATGWGETQYF
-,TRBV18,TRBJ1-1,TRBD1,TGTGCCAGCTCACTGAGGACAGGGCCAACCCTCACTGAAGCTTTCTTT,CASSLRTGPTLTEAFF
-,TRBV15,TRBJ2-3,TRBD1,TGTGCCACCAGTCCGGGACAGGGAACGCAGTATTTT,CATSPGQGTQYF
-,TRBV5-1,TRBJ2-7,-,TGCGCCAGTGCCGATGTAGGGGGGGCCTACGAGCAGTACTTC,CASADVGGAYEQYF
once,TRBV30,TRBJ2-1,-,TGTGCCCTTGGGTATTCAAATGAGCAGTTCTTC,CALGYSNEQFF
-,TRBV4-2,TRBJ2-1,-,TGTGCCAGCAGCCAGGGTTCTTATGGGAGTGAGCAGTTCTTC,CASSQGSYGSEQFF
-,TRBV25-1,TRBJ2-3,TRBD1,TGTGCCAGCAGTGAGGACAGGGTAACATCAGATACGCAGTATTTT,CASSEDRVTSDTQYF
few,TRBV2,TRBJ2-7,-,TGTGCCAGCAACAATTTTCCCTACGAGCAGTACTTC,CASNNFPYEQYF
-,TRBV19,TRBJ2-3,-,TGTGCCAGTAGCCGGGGGCCTCCCCCGTATAGAGCGACGCAGTATTTT,CASSRGPPPYRATQYF
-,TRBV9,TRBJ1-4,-,TGTGCCAGCAGCGTACACACCGCTAATGAAAAACTGTTTTTT,CASSVHTANEKLFF
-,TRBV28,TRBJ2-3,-,TGTGCCAGCAGTTTACAACTAGCCAAAAGCACAGATACGCAGTATTTT,CASSLQLAKSTDTQYF
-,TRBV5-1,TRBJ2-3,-,TGCGCCAGCAGCTGGACTAGCACAGATACGCAGTATTTT,CASSWTSTDTQYF
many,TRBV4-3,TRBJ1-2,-,TGCGCCAGCAGCCAAGATCAGACGGCCTATGGCTACACCTTC,CASSQDQTAYGYTF
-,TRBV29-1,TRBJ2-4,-,TGCAGCGCCGGAGACAGCTTGGACATTCAGTACTTC,CSAGDSLDIQYF
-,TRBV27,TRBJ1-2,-,TGTGCCAGCAGTTTAACCCGACAGAGCTATGGCTACACCTTC,CASSLTRQSYGYTF
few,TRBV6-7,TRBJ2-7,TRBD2,TGTGCCAGCACCAACGGGGGGTACGAGCAGTACTTC,CASTNGGYEQYF
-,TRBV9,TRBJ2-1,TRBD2,TGTGCCAGCAGCGTAGGGGGCGGGAGTGGCAATGAGCAGTTCTTC,CASSVGGGSGNEQFF
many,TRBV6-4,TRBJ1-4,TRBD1,TGTGCCAGCAGTCCGGGACAGGAGGGCGAAAAACTGTTTTTT,CASSPGQEGEKLFF
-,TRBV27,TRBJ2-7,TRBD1,TGTGCCAGCAGTTTGTCAGGGGGACACTACGAGCAGTACTTC,CASSLSGGHYEQYF
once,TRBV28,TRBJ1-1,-,TGTGCCAGCAGTTTATTGGGCACTGAAGCTTTCTTT,CASSLLGTEAFF
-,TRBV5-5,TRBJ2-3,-,TGTGCCAGCAGCTTGGTGGGTAGCGGTTCTAGGTGGGATACGCAGTATTTT,CASSLVGSGSRWDTQYF
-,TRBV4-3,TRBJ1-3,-,TGCGCCAGCAGCCAAGCGATCGGACGGAGCTCTGGAAACACCATATATTTT,CASSQAIGRSSGNTIYF
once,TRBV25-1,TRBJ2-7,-,TGTGCCAGCAGTAAGGTGGGAGTCTCCTACGAGCAGTACTTC,CASSKVGVSYEQYF
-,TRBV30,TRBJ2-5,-,TGTGCCTGGAGTAAGAACGCTAGGGGTGTGACCCAGTACTTC,CAWSKNARGVTQYF
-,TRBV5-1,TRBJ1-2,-,TGCGCCAGCAGCACGGGACACCGGAGCTCATTAGGTGGCTACACCTTC,CASSTGHRSSLGGYTF
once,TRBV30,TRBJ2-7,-,TGTGCTAGTGGGGGCTCCTACGAGCAGTACTTC,CASGGSYEQYF
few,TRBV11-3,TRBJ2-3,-,TGTGCCAGCAGCTTAGAAGGGCTCGATACGCAGTATTTT,CASSLEGLDTQYF
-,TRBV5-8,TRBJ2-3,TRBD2,TGTGCCAGCCCCCGGGGCCCTAGCGGGGTCACAGATACGCAGTATTTT,CASPRGPSGVTDTQYF